The 19 T cell receptor beta chains given below trace back to one sample, sequenced in a study of blood T cells in healthy people across ages. For the second PCR, which ran for about 7 to 11 cycles, a sample-barcoded 5' primer and a J-beta primer mix were used. TCRdb re-called the 5' RACE reads with MiXCR, one entry per CDR3 protein. This sample has over 1.5 million distinct CDR3 sequences, with 49% found just once. Sequenced sample: blood. These receptors all stem from a woman in her thirties or forties in good health.

The rearrangement links TRBV25-1 to TRBJ2-5; 7 bases line up with TRBD1. V gave up 5 bases and J gave up 5 bases; unmatched junction bases: 11. CDR1 MGHDK and CDR2 SYGVNS come from the germline V gene. This CDR3 contains 15 residues. CDR3 DNA sequence: TGTGCCAGCAGTCCTCCACAGGGGTTGGGCGAGACCCAGTACTTC. Translation gives CASSPPQGLGETQYF.

This clonotype turned up a few times. Sequence at one end of the junction differs from germline and may be a read error. The chain has TRBV2 and TRBJ2-6, with 7 bases matching TRBD1. The CDR3 length is 13 residues. In germline, CDR1 is SNHLY, CDR2 FYNNEI. CDR3 sequence: CASRGPMANVLTF. DNA of the CDR3: TGTGCCAGTAGGGGGCCCATGGCCAACGTTCTGACTTTC.

This clonotype occurred once. The rearrangement links TRBV12-3 or TRBV12-4 to TRBJ2-7; possible D gene TRBD2, 5 bases. V was pared by 6 bases and J by 4 bases, with 13 bases between. The CDR3 spans 13 residues. This CDR3 reads CASSSLRRYEQYF. CDR3 coding DNA: TGTGCCAGCAGCTCCCTTAGGAGGTACGAGCAGTACTTC.

The DNA for the CDR3 is TGTGCCAGCAGCTCATTAGCGGGGGGGCCGGACAATGAGCAGTTCTTC. It yields the protein CASSSLAGGPDNEQFF. This chain uses TRBV5-6 with TRBJ2-1; 11 bases fit TRBD2. This CDR3 has 16 amino acids. Germline values: CDR1 SGHDT, CDR2 YYEEEE. The ends lost 3 bases at V and 5 bases at J; junction bases unmatched: 7.

V is TRBV4-3 and J is TRBJ1-5, with a tentative D call TRBD1 (5 bases). Germline loops: CDR1 LGHNA, CDR2 YSLEER. The ends were cut back, 0 bases at V and 2 bases at J, with 8 bases in the middle. This CDR3 has 15 amino acids. The CDR3 reads CASSQEVGGNQPQHF. The CDR3 nucleotides read TGCGCCAGCAGCCAAGAAGTGGGGGGCAATCAGCCCCAGCATTTT.

The CDR3 nucleotides are TGTGCCACCAGTGACCCTCGGGAGGCTCGCGAGCAGTACTTC. Translation: CATSDPREAREQYF. The V call is TRBV24-1, the J call TRBJ2-5; 7 bases are shared with TRBD2. The DNA end favors TRBJ2-7, so the J call may be wrong. Germline CDR1 KGHDR, CDR2 SFDVKD. This CDR3 has 14 residues.

The genes are TRBV15 and TRBJ2-4, with D perhaps given as TRBD1 or TRBD2 (5 bases each). Germline V gene data show CDR1 as LNHNV and CDR2 as YYDKDF (reference sequence). V lost 5 bases and J 2 bases, leaving 28 bases between the germline ends. The CDR3 loop spans 20 amino acids. For the CDR3, the DNA is TGTGCCACCAGCCCCCCGCTCGGGGACCCGACCTCAGTAACCAAAAACATTCAGTACTTC. This translates into CATSPPLGDPTSVTKNIQYF. Combining the CDR3 with reference TRBV15 and TRBJ2-4 gives the whole variable domain DAMVIQNPRYQVTQFGKPVTLSCSQTLNHNVMYWYQQKSSQAPKLLFHYYDKDFNNEADTPDNFQSRRPNTSFCFLDIRSPGLGDTAMYLCATSPPLGDPTSVTKNIQYFGAGTRLSVL.

This clonotype turned up a few times. The gene calls are TRBV29-1 and TRBJ1-1; TRBD1 might be the D (5 bases). The CDR3 extends over 16 amino acids. Germline assignment: CDR1 SQVTM and CDR2 ANQGSEA. Trimming removed 0 bases at V and 5 bases at J, with 19 bases between. The CDR3 here is CSVEDPKWRGWTEAFF. The DNA of the CDR3 is TGCAGCGTTGAAGATCCCAAGTGGAGGGGATGGACTGAAGCTTTCTTT. Combining the CDR3 with reference TRBV29-1 and TRBJ1-1 gives the whole variable domain SAVISQKPSRDICQRGTSLTIQCQVDSQVTMMFWYRQQPGQSLTLIATANQGSEATYESGFVIDKFPISRPNLTFSTLTVSNMSPEDSSIYLCSVEDPKWRGWTEAFFGQGTRLTVV.

This chain uses TRBV13 with TRBJ2-5; 10 bases agree with TRBD1. Germline assignment: CDR1 PRHDT and CDR2 FYEKMQ (reference sequence). The CDR3 sequence is 16 residues long. V lost 4 bases, J lost 0 bases, and 5 bases stayed unmatched. CDR3 sequence (DNA): TGTGCCAGCAGCTCCCCGGGACAGGGGAACCAAGAGACCCAGTACTTC. Protein: CASSSPGQGNQETQYF.

This chain connects TRBV7-9 to TRBJ2-4, with TRBD1 as a possible D gene (6 bases). Germline CDR1 is SEHNR and CDR2 is FQNEAQ (reference sequence). The V and J ends lost 5 bases and 2 bases respectively, with 16 bases between them. This CDR3 spans 16 amino acids. The CDR3 loop is CASSPLEGVTKNIQYF. CDR3 nucleotide sequence: TGTGCCAGCAGCCCTTTAGAGGGGGTAACCAAAAACATTCAGTACTTC.

V usage is TRBV7-2 and J usage is TRBJ2-5, with 10 bases aligning to TRBD2. Per germline, CDR1 SGHTA and CDR2 FQGNSA. The CDR3 contains 16 residues. V dropped 5 bases and J dropped 2; count of bases not matched to a gene: 8. The CDR3: CASSRFYSGGQETQYF. Here the CDR3 DNA reads TGTGCCAGCAGCCGATTTTATAGCGGGGGGCAAGAGACCCAGTACTTC.

This clonotype was detected only a few times. This chain connects TRBV7-3 to TRBJ2-3; D is undetermined. Germline values: CDR1 SGHTA, CDR2 FQGTGA. The CDR3 runs to 15 residues. The germline V and J ends were trimmed by 1 base and 4 bases, with 12 bases remaining between them. CDR3 DNA sequence: TGTGCCAGCAGCTTAAGTAGGGCTCTCGCAGATACGCAGTATTTT. Translating gives CASSLSRALADTQYF. The full variable domain, with the rest looked up from reference TRBV7-3 and TRBJ2-3, is GAGVSQTPSNKVTEKGKYVELRCDPISGHTALYWYRQSLGQGPEFLIYFQGTGAADDSGLPNDRFFAVRPEGSVSTLKIQRTERGDSAVYLCASSLSRALADTQYFGPGTRLTVL.

J is TRBJ1-6 and V is TRBV7-2, with D unresolved. The V end was cut by 1 base, the J end by 7 bases, with 11 bases between. Looked up from germline, CDR1 is SGHTA and CDR2 is FQGNSA. This CDR3 region has 15 residues. CDR3 residues: CASSLEGLANSPLHF. The CDR3 nucleotides read TGTGCCAGCAGCTTAGAAGGTCTGGCGAATTCACCCCTCCACTTT. The whole variable domain, filled in from reference TRBV7-2 and TRBJ1-6, reads GAGVSQSPSNKVTEKGKDVELRCDPISGHTALYWYRQSLGQGLEFLIYFQGNSAPDKSGLPSDRFSAERTGGSVSTLTIQRTQQEDSAVYLCASSLEGLANSPLHFGNGTRLTVT.

V gene TRBV6-5 combines with J gene TRBJ2-7; 8 bases line up with TRBD1. Germline V gene sequence: CDR1 MNHEY, CDR2 SVGAGI. J gave up 2 bases and V 6 bases, and 9 bases lay outside the gene matches. The CDR3 is 15 residues long. The DNA of the CDR3 is TGTGCCAGCAGCGGTGGACAGGGAATTCCCTACGAGCAGTACTTC. It codes for CASSGGQGIPYEQYF.

The gene calls are TRBV2 and TRBJ2-7; 10 positions match TRBD1. The CDR3 consists of 14 residues. The germline gives CDR1 SNHLY, CDR2 FYNNEI. Trimming removed 4 bases from V and 5 bases from J; junction bases left unmatched: 5. The CDR3 DNA sequence: TGTGCCAGCAGTGTCTGGGACAGGGGCCACGAGCAGTACTTC. The encoded protein is CASSVWDRGHEQYF.

In this sample, this clonotype turned up once. A much larger clone sits a single nucleotide away, making a read error possible. The V and J genes are TRBV5-1 and TRBJ2-1; tentatively, D is TRBD1 (5 bases). Germline CDR1 reads SGHRS; CDR2 reads YFSETQ. This CDR3 has 15 residues. Trimming took off 5 bases at V and 9 bases at J, with 21 bases between the two ends. DNA of the CDR3: TGCGCCAGCAGTGGGGCTGTCCCTCTTCCGGGTGAGCAGTTCTTC. Amino acids: CASSGAVPLPGEQFF.

In its sample, this clonotype was seen once. The chain recombines TRBV6-5 with TRBJ1-1; 8 bases are a match to TRBD1. CDR1 is MNHEY and CDR2 is SVGAGI in the germline V gene. J gave up 4 bases and V 4 bases, and 17 bases lay outside the gene matches. CDR3 size: 18 residues. CDR3 in amino acids: CASSSGRATGAFSTEAFF. DNA of the CDR3: TGTGCCAGCAGTTCGGGGAGGGCGACAGGGGCGTTTAGCACTGAAGCTTTCTTT.

This clonotype was seen only once. The chain recombines TRBV12-3 or TRBV12-4 with TRBJ2-5; tentatively, D is TRBD2 (6 bases). The CDR3 sequence is 14 residues long. V gave up 8 bases and J gave up 4 bases, with 17 bases separating them. CDR3 region: CASCNRGISETQYF. The CDR3 nucleotides are TGTGCCAGCTGTAACCGGGGGATCTCAGAGACCCAGTACTTC.

This rearrangement joins TRBV6-5 to TRBJ2-4; tentative D call: TRBD2 (6 bases). Germline assignment: CDR1 MNHEY and CDR2 SVGAGI. Trimming took 0 bases from V and 13 from J, leaving 13 bases between them. This CDR3 is built from 13 residues. The CDR3 protein is CASSYSMGLEQYF. CDR3 in DNA: TGTGCCAGCAGTTACTCGATGGGACTGGAGCAGTACTTC.